A few counts support the clone carrying this TCR beta chain. The antigen remains unidentified. The sample comes from a study of long-term antiretroviral therapy in people with HIV. Study conclusions and caveats: Gathering of blood took place between 2004 and 2017, possibly under older ART regimens. ART adherence, viral resistance and therapy changes were undocumented.

Every specimen provided roughly 1-10 million cryopreserved PBMC before DNA extraction took place. The libraries were made with immunoSEQ v3.0 at survey level. The table came from immunoSEQ multiplex PCR; TCRdb's copy has only in-frame clones and leaves some out. The sample lists about 17,000 clones; 81% were seen once. Germline lookup yields CDR1 MGHRA and CDR2 YSYEKL. This CDR3 has 17 amino acids. V was pared by 3 bases and J by 5 bases, with 11 bases of the junction left unmatched. Here the sequenced sample was unsorted PBMCs, taken 0.3 years after starting antiretroviral therapy. The source is a young man with HIV. This chain links TRBV4-1 with TRBJ1-5, with 9 bases fitting TRBD1. CDR3 protein: CASSQFPNRDRDQPQHF. CDR3 in DNA: TGCGCCAGCAGCCAGTTTCCTAACCGGGACAGGGATCAGCCCCAGCATTTT.